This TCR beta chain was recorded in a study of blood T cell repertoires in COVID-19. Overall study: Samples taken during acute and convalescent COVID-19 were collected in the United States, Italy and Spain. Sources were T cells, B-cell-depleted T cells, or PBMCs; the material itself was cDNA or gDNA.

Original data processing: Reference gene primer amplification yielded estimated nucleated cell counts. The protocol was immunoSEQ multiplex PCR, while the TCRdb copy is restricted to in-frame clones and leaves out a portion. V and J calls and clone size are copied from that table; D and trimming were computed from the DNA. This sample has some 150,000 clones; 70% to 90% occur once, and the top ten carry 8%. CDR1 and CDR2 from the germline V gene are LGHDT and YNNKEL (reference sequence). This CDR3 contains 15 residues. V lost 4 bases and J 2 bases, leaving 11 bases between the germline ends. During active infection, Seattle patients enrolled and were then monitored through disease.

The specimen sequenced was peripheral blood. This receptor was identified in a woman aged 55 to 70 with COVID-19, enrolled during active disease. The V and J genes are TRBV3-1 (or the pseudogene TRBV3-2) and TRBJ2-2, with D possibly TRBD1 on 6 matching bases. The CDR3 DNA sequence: TGTGCCAGCAGCCCCGGGGACACAAACACCGGGGAGCTGTTTTTT. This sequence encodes CASSPGDTNTGELFF.